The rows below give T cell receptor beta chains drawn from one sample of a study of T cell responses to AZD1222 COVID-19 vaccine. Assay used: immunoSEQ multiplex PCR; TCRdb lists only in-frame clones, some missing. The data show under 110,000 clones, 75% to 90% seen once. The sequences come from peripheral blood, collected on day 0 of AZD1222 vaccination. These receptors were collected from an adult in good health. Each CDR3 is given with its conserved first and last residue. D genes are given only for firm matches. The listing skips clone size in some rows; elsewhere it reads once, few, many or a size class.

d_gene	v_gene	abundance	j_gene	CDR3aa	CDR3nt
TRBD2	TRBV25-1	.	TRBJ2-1	CASHGLAAINNEQFF	TGTGCCAGCCACGGGCTAGCGGCGATTAACAATGAGCAGTTCTTC
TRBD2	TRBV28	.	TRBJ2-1	CASRSLAGREGNEQFF	TGTGCCAGCAGGTCCCTAGCGGGGAGGGAGGGGAATGAGCAGTTCTTC
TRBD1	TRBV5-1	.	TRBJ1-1	CASSQGVTEAFF	TGCGCCAGCAGCCAGGGGGTAACTGAAGCTTTCTTT
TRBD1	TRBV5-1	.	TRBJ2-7	CASSLQGNEQYF	TGCGCCAGCAGCTTACAGGGGAACGAGCAGTACTTC
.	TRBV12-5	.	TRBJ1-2	CASGWGFYGYTF	TGTGCTAGTGGGTGGGGGTTCTATGGCTACACCTTC
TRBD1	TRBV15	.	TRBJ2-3	CATSAFLRDRGKNTQYF	TGTGCCACCAGCGCCTTCCTTAGGGACAGGGGGAAGAATACGCAGTATTTT
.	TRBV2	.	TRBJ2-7	CASEAVLRASYEQYF	TGTGCCAGCGAGGCGGTCCTCCGGGCCTCCTACGAGCAGTACTTC
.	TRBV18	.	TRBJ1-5	CASSPGRNNQPQHF	TGTGCCAGCTCACCCGGACGGAATAATCAGCCCCAGCATTTT
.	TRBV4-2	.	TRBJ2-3	CASSQAGSVSGDTQYF	TGTGCCAGCAGCCAAGCCGGGAGCGTAAGTGGAGATACGCAGTATTTT
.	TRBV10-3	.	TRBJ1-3	CAISGRGDESGNTIYF	TGTGCCATCAGTGGAAGGGGGGACGAGTCTGGAAACACCATATATTTT
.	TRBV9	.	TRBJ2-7	CASSVAAGREQYF	TGTGCCAGCAGCGTAGCGGCAGGCCGCGAGCAGTACTTC
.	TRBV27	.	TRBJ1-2	CASSLSRLPTAYGYTF	TGTGCCAGCAGTTTATCGAGGCTACCTACAGCCTATGGCTACACCTTC
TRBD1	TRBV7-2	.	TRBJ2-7	CASSLVWTGYEQYF	TGTGCCAGCAGCTTAGTGTGGACAGGCTACGAGCAGTACTTC
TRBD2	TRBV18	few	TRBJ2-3	CASSRREVKDTQYF	TGTGCCAGCTCTCGGCGGGAGGTGAAAGATACGCAGTATTTT
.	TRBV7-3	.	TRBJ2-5	CASSPGRQETQYF	TGTGCCAGCAGCCCCGGACGGCAAGAGACCCAGTACTTC
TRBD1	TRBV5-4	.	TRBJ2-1	CASSSGTGSSYNEQFF	TGTGCCAGCAGCTCCGGGACAGGTAGCTCCTACAATGAGCAGTTCTTC